This record covers a single TCR beta chain. The target antigen is unknown. This record belongs to a study of cytomegalovirus exposure and HLA in healthy donors. Germline loops: CDR1 SGHRS, CDR2 YFSETQ. CDR3 length: 14 amino acids. Trimming left V 2 bases short and J 3 bases short, with 11 bases between. PCR involved 60 Vbeta and 13 Jbeta primers. Clones were read by immunoSEQ multiplex PCR, and TCRdb kept only the in-frame ones, dropping some. Of 180,000 or so clones listed, around 75% are singletons. Study-wide results and limits: The investigators catalogued 164 TCR beta chains as cytomegalovirus-associated. For most TCR beta V segments, an earlier analysis put the productive rate at about 87% or about 30% of the time.

The chain carries TRBV5-1 and TRBJ1-1; no reliable D call. The source of this sequence is a female donor in good health and CMV-seronegative. Sequences were obtained from PBMCs. CDR3 amino acids: CASSFTGYDTEAFF. CDR3 in DNA: TGCGCCAGCAGCTTCACGGGGTATGACACTGAAGCTTTCTTT.